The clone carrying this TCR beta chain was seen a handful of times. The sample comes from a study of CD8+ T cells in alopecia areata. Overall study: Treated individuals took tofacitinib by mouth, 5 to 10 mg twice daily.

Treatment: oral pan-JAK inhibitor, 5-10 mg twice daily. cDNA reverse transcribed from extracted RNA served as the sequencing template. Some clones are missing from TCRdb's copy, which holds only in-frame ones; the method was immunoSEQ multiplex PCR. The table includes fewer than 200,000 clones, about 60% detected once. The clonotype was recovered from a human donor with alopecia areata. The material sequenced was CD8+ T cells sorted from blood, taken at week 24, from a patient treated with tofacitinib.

The CDR3 region is CASLSDEQFF. DNA of the CDR3: TGTGCCAGCCTTAGCGATGAGCAGTTCTTC. The V gene is TRBV6-4, the J gene TRBJ2-1, with D tentatively TRBD2 (5 bases). CDR3 length equals 10 residues. V was trimmed by 8 bases and J by 8 bases, leaving 7 bases between them. The germline CDR1 and CDR2 sequences are MRHNA and SNTAGT.